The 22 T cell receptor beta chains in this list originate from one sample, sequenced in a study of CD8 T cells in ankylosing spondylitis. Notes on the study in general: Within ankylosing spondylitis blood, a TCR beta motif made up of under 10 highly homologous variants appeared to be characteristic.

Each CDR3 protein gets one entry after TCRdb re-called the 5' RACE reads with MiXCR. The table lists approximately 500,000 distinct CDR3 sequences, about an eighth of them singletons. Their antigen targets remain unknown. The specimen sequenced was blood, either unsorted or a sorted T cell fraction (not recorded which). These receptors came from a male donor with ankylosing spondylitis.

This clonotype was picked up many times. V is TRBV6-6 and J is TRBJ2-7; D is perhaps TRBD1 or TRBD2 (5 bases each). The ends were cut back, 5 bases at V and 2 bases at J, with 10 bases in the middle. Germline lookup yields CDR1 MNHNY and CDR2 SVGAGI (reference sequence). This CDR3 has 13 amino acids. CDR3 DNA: TGTGCCAGCAGTCGGGACGGAACCTACGAGCAGTACTTC. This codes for CASSRDGTYEQYF.

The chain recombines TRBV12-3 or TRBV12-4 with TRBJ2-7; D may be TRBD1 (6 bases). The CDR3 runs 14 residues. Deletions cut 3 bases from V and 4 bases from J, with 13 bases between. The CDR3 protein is CASSLGAVKYEQYF. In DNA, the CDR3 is TGTGCCAGCAGTTTGGGGGCAGTAAAGTACGAGCAGTACTTC.

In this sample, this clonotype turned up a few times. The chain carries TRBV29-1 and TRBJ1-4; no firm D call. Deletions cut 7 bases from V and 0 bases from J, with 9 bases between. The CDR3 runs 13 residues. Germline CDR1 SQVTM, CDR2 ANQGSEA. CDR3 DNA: TGCAGCGCCTACGGAGCAACTAATGAAAAACTGTTTTTT. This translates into CSAYGATNEKLFF.

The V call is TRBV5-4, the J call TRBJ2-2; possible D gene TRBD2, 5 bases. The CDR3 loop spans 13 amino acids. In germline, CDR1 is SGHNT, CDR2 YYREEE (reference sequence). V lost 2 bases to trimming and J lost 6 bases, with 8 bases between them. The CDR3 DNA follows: TGTGCCAGCAGCTTCACGGGGTCCGGGGAGCTGTTTTTT. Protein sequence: CASSFTGSGELFF.

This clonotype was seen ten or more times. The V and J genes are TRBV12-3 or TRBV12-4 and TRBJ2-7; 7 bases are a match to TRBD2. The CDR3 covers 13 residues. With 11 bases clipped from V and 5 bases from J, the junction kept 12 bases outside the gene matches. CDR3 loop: CAHRGRGSHEQYV. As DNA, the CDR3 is TGTGCCCACCGGGGGAGGGGCAGCCACGAGCAGTACGTC.

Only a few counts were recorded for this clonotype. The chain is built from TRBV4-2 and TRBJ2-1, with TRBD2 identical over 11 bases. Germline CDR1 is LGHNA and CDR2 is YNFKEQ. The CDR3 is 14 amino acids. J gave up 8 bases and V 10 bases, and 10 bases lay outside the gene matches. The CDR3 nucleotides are TGTGCCACCTCGCCGGGACTAGCGGTCGATGAGCAGTTCTTC. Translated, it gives CATSPGLAVDEQFF.

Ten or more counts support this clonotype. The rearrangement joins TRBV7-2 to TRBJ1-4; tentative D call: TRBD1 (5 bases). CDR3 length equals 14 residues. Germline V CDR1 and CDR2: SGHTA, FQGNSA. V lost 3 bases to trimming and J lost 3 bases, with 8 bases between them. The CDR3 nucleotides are TGTGCCAGCAGCTTGGGGGGGTCTAATGAAAAACTGTTTTTT. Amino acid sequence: CASSLGGSNEKLFF.

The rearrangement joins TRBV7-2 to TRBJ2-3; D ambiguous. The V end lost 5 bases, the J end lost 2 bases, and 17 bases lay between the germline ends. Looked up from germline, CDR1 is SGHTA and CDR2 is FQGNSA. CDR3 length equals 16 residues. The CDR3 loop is CASSLNEAINTDTQYF. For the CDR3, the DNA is TGTGCCAGCAGCCTCAATGAGGCTATAAACACAGATACGCAGTATTTT.

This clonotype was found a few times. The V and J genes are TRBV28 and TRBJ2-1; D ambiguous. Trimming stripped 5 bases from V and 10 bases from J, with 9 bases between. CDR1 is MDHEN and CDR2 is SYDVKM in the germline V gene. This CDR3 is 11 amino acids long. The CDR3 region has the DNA TGTGCCAGCAGTCCCCGATGGGAGCAGTTCTTC. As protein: CASSPRWEQFF.

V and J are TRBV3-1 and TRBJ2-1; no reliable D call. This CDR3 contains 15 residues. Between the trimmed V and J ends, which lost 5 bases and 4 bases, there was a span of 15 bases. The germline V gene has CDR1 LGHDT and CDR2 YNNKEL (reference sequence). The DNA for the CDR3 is TGTGCCAGCAGCTACTCCGCCCTCTTTTACAATGAGCAGTTCTTC. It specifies CASSYSALFYNEQFF.

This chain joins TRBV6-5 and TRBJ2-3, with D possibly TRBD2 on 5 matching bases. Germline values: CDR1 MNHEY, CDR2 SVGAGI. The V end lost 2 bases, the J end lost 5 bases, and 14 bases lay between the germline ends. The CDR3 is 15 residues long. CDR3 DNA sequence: TGTGCCAGCAGTTACGGTAATAGCGTGGGAGATACGCAGTATTTT. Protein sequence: CASSYGNSVGDTQYF.

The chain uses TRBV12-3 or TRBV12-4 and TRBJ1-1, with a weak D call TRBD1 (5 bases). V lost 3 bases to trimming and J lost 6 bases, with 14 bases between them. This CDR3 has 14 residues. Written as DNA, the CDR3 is TGTGCCAGCAGTTTTACATCGGGGGAGGCTGAAGCTTTCTTT. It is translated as CASSFTSGEAEAFF.

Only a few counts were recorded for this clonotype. CDR3 region: CSARNYRGLMSYEQYF. CDR3 bases: TGCAGTGCTAGAAATTACAGGGGGCTCATGTCCTACGAGCAGTACTTC. This chain uses TRBV20-1 with TRBJ2-7, with 9 bases aligning to TRBD1. The CDR3 runs to 16 residues. Germline V gene data show CDR1 as DFQATT and CDR2 as SNEGSKA (reference sequence). Unmatched junction bases numbered 9, after V lost 2 bases and J lost 1 base.

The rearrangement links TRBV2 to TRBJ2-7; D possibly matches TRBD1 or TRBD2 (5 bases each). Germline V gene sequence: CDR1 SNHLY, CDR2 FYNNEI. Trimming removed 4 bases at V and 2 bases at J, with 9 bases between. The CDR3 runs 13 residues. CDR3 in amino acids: CASSGDLTYEQYV. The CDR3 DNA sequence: TGTGCCAGCAGTGGGGACCTAACCTACGAGCAGTACGTC.

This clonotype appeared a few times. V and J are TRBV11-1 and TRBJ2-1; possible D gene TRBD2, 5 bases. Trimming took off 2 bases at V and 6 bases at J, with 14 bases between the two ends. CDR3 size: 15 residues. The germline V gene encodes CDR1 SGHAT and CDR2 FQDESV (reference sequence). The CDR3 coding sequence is TGTGCCAGCAGCTTACAAAACGGGGATTTCAATGAGCAGTTCTTC. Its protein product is CASSLQNGDFNEQFF. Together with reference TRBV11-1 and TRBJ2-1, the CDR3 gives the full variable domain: EAEVAQSPRYKITEKSQAVAFWCDPISGHATLYWYRQILGQGPELLVQFQDESVVDDSQLPKDRFSAERLKGVDSTLKIQPAELGDSAMYLCASSLQNGDFNEQFFGPGTRLTVL.

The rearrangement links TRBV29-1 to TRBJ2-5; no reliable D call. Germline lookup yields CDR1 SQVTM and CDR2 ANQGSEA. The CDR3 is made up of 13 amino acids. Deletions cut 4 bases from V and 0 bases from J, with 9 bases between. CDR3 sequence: CSVARQNQETQYF. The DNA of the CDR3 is TGCAGCGTTGCGCGGCAGAACCAAGAGACCCAGTACTTC.

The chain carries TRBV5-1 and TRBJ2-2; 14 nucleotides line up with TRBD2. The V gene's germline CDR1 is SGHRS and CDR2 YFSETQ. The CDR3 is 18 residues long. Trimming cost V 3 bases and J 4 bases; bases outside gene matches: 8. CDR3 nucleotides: TGCGCCAGCAGCTCCTTGACTAGCGGGAGGGCGAGCACCGGGGAGCTGTTTTTT. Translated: CASSSLTSGRASTGELFF.

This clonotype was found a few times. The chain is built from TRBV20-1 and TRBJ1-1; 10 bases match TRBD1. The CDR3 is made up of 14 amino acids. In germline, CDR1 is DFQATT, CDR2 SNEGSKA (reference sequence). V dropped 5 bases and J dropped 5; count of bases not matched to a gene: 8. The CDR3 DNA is TGCAGTGCTCGGACAGGGGGTTTCTTGACTGAAGCTTTCTTT. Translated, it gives CSARTGGFLTEAFF.

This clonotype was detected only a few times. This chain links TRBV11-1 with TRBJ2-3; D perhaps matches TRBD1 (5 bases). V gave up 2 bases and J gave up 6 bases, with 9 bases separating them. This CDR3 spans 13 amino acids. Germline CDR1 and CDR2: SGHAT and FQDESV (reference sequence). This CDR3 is CASSLSGPDTQYF. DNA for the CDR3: TGTGCCAGCAGCTTATCAGGGCCCGATACGCAGTATTTT. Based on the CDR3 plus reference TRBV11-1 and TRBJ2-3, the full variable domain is EAEVAQSPRYKITEKSQAVAFWCDPISGHATLYWYRQILGQGPELLVQFQDESVVDDSQLPKDRFSAERLKGVDSTLKIQPAELGDSAMYLCASSLSGPDTQYFGPGTRLTVL.

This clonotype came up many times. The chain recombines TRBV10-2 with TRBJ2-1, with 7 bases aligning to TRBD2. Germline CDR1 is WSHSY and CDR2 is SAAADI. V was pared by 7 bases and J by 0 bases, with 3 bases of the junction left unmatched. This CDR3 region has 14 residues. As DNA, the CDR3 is TGCGCCAGCAAAGGCGGGAGCTCCTACAATGAGCAGTTCTTC. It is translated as CASKGGSSYNEQFF.

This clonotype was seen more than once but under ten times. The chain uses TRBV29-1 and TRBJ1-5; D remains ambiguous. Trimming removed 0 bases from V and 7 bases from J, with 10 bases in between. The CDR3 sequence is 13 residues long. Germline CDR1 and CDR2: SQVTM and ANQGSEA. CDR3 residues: CSVEDGVGQPQHF. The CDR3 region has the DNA TGCAGCGTTGAAGACGGGGTCGGACAGCCCCAGCATTTT.

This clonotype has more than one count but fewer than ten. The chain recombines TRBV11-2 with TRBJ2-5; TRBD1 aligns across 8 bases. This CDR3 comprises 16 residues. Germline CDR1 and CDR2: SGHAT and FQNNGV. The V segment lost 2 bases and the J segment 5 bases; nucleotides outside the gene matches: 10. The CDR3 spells CASSLHYAGGSETQYF. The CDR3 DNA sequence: TGTGCCAGCAGCTTACACTATGCAGGGGGCTCGGAGACCCAGTACTTC.